Following are 22 T cell receptor beta chains from one sample sequenced in a study of somatic mutations in cytotoxic T cells in rheumatoid arthritis. Clones were sequenced by immunoSEQ multiplex PCR, and TCRdb holds only the in-frame ones, with some missing. Altogether some 25,000 clones are present, 74% being singletons, with the ten largest covering 7.5% to 10%. The specimen sequenced was CD8+ T cells sorted from blood. These receptors all come from a young woman in good health.

This clone showed up just a few times. The chain employs TRBV27 and TRBJ1-1; D unclear. CDR3 length equals 13 residues. V was clipped by 2 bases and J by 0 bases, with 4 bases between them. Germline assignment: CDR1 MNHEY and CDR2 SMNVEV (reference sequence). For the CDR3, the DNA is TGTGCCAGCAGTTTAATGGTGAACACTGAAGCTTTCTTT. Its protein is CASSLMVNTEAFF.

The chain is built from TRBV4-2 and TRBJ1-6; 9 bases match TRBD1. The CDR3 is made up of 14 amino acids. V shed 4 bases, J shed 9 bases, and the junction held 4 bases outside the gene matches. The germline CDR1 and CDR2 sequences are LGHNA and YNFKEQ. The CDR3 here is CASSLQGAVSPLHF. The CDR3 region has the DNA TGTGCCAGCAGCCTACAGGGGGCTGTTTCACCCCTCCACTTT.

V gene TRBV6-5 combines with J gene TRBJ1-1; D is possibly TRBD1 (6 bases). This CDR3 spans 15 amino acids. Trimming took off 6 bases at V and 1 base at J, with 15 bases between the two ends. Germline values: CDR1 MNHEY, CDR2 SVGAGI. The CDR3 sequence: CASRETGLTNTEAFF. The DNA of the CDR3 is TGTGCCAGCAGGGAGACAGGCCTCACGAACACTGAAGCTTTCTTT.

In this sample, this clone turned up a few times. V is TRBV6-1 and J is TRBJ1-2; D is ambiguous. CDR1 and CDR2 from the germline V gene are MNHNS and SASEGT. The CDR3 consists of 17 residues. Trimming took off 2 bases at V and 8 bases at J, with 24 bases between the two ends. CDR3 DNA sequence: TGTGCCAGCAGTGAATTTGGTGTGTCTAGGCCTGGGGAGGGCTACACCTTC. Residues: CASSEFGVSRPGEGYTF.

This chain connects TRBV7-9 to TRBJ1-1; tentatively, D is TRBD1 (6 bases). Germline V gene sequence: CDR1 SEHNR, CDR2 FQNEAQ (reference sequence). CDR3 length: 14 amino acids. V was clipped by 7 bases and J by 3 bases, with 15 bases between them. The CDR3 DNA sequence: TGTGCCAGCAAGACCGCGGGGGGGCACACTGAAGCTTTCTTT. This translates into CASKTAGGHTEAFF.

This chain uses TRBV28 with TRBJ2-7, with TRBD1 matching 8 bases. CDR1 and CDR2 (germline): MDHEN, SYDVKM. J was trimmed by 2 bases and V by 3 bases; bases with no gene match: 6. The CDR3 is 15 amino acids. CDR3 loop: CASSFRGLSPYEQYV. The CDR3 DNA reads as TGTGCCAGCAGTTTCAGGGGGCTTAGCCCCTACGAGCAGTACGTC.

The chain uses TRBV5-1 and TRBJ2-3, with a possible D match to TRBD2 (6 bases). Trimming took off 7 bases at V and 3 bases at J, with 15 bases between the two ends. The CDR3 covers 14 residues. Germline CDR1 SGHRS, CDR2 YFSETQ. The CDR3 DNA sequence: TGCGCCAGCCGGGGGAGTTTGGGTACAGATACGCAGTATTTT. Translating it yields CASRGSLGTDTQYF.

The rearrangement links TRBV12-5 to TRBJ2-5; 9 nucleotides agree with TRBD1. The germline gives CDR1 LGHNT, CDR2 FRNRAP. Losses at the gene ends were 6 bases for V and 2 bases for J; bases not matched to a gene: 4. CDR3 length: 14 amino acids. CDR3 residues: CASGQGQGQETQYF. The DNA of the CDR3 is TGTGCTAGTGGCCAGGGACAGGGACAAGAGACCCAGTACTTC.

By sample share, this clone is medium-sized. The gene calls are TRBV2 and TRBJ2-1; D is possibly TRBD2 (5 bases). This CDR3 is built from 17 residues. The germline CDR1 and CDR2 sequences are SNHLY and FYNNEI. The germline V and J ends were trimmed by 3 bases and 0 bases, with 15 bases remaining between them. CDR3 sequence: CASSDFGLPGSYNEQFF. The DNA for the CDR3 is TGTGCCAGCAGTGATTTCGGACTGCCGGGCTCCTACAATGAGCAGTTCTTC. Full variable domain (remainder filled in from reference TRBV2 and TRBJ2-1): EPEVTQTPSHQVTQMGQEVILRCVPISNHLYFYWYRQILGQKVEFLVSFYNNEISEKSEIFDDQFSVERPDGSNFTLKIRSTKLEDSAMYFCASSDFGLPGSYNEQFFGPGTRLTVL.

This clone has a handful of counts. DNA of the CDR3: TGTGCCAGCAGCCCCCTCGCGGGGGATACGCAGTATTTT. As protein: CASSPLAGDTQYF. The rearrangement links TRBV11-3 to TRBJ2-3; possible D gene TRBD2, 6 bases. Deletions cut 5 bases from V and 6 bases from J, with 12 bases between. This CDR3 contains 13 residues. Germline values: CDR1 SGHNT, CDR2 YENEEA.

The chain couples TRBV6-5 to TRBJ1-2; D unclear. Germline V gives CDR1 MNHEY, CDR2 SVGAGI. CDR3 length: 13 amino acids. V lost 0 bases and J 7 bases, leaving 9 bases between the germline ends. DNA for the CDR3: TGTGCCAGCAGTTACTCGAAGGGCGGTGGCTACACCTTC. It is translated as CASSYSKGGGYTF.

CDR3 sequence (DNA): TGTGCCAGCTCACGGGACGCGAACTACGAGCAGTACTTC. This gives the protein CASSRDANYEQYF. The rearrangement joins TRBV18 to TRBJ2-7; D may be TRBD1 or TRBD2 (5 bases each). The V gene's germline CDR1 is KGHSH and CDR2 LQKENI. V lost 4 bases to trimming and J lost 3 bases, with 10 bases between them. The CDR3 runs to 13 residues.

The chain uses TRBV11-2 and TRBJ2-7; D gene unclear. The CDR3 length is 11 residues. Trimming pared 0 bases from V and 7 bases from J, leaving 4 bases between. CDR1 and CDR2 from the germline V gene are SGHAT and FQNNGV. CDR3 amino acids: CASSLEEEQYV. Here the CDR3 DNA reads TGTGCCAGCAGCTTAGAAGAGGAGCAGTACGTC.

The genes are TRBV2 and TRBJ2-2; TRBD2 matches 7 bases. After removal of 7 bases from V and 4 bases from J, the junction contained 9 bases not matched to a gene. CDR3 length equals 15 residues. Germline V gene lookup returns CDR1 SNHLY and CDR2 FYNNEI. The CDR3 is CASTRASGSTGELFF. The DNA for the CDR3 is TGTGCCAGCACGAGGGCTAGCGGATCCACCGGGGAGCTGTTTTTT.

This clone was observed a handful of times. The chain joins TRBV12-5 to TRBJ2-3; D is possibly TRBD2 (5 bases). The V gene's germline CDR1 is LGHNT and CDR2 FRNRAP. CDR3 length: 15 residues. The V end lost 6 bases, the J end lost 4 bases, and 17 bases lay between the germline ends. Here the CDR3 reads CASGSTEGSPDTQYF. CDR3 bases: TGTGCTAGTGGCTCCACCGAGGGTTCCCCAGATACGCAGTATTTT.

This rearrangement joins TRBV27 to TRBJ2-7; D may be TRBD1 (6 bases). V was clipped by 10 bases and J by 2 bases, with 15 bases between them. CDR1 and CDR2 (germline): MNHEY, SMNVEV (reference sequence). This CDR3 has 13 amino acids. In DNA, the CDR3 is TGTGCCACCCATGGCGGACAGCCCTACGAGCAGTACTTC. Translation gives CATHGGQPYEQYF.

The chain joins TRBV2 to TRBJ2-1; 9 positions agree with TRBD2. This CDR3 comprises 18 residues. CDR1 SNHLY and CDR2 FYNNEI come from the germline V gene. With 3 bases clipped from V and 0 bases from J, the junction kept 9 bases outside the gene matches. The CDR3 DNA follows: TGTGCCAGCAGTGATGATGATAGCGGGGGTCCCTCCTACAATGAGCAGTTCTTC. It is translated as CASSDDDSGGPSYNEQFF.

This chain joins TRBV5-8 and TRBJ2-7; maybe TRBD2 (6 bases). The CDR3 spans 13 residues. Looked up from germline, CDR1 is SGHTS and CDR2 is YDEGEE. Trimming removed 4 bases from V and 4 bases from J, with 12 bases in between. CDR3 bases: TGTGCCAGCAGCCCCGGGACTTTGTACGAGCAGTACTTC. This gives the protein CASSPGTLYEQYF.

The rearrangement joins TRBV29-1 to TRBJ2-1, with D possibly being TRBD2 (6 bases). The CDR3 contains 15 residues. Germline lookup yields CDR1 SQVTM and CDR2 ANQGSEA. V was trimmed by 1 base and J by 4 bases, leaving 14 bases between them. The CDR3 loop reads CSVEGGEAYYNEQFF. The DNA for the CDR3 is TGCAGCGTTGAAGGTGGGGAGGCCTATTACAATGAGCAGTTCTTC.

The chain joins TRBV30 to TRBJ2-6; D unresolved. V was shortened by 0 bases and J by 2 bases, with 8 bases between the two germline ends. Germline assignment: CDR1 GTSNPN and CDR2 SVGIG (reference sequence). This CDR3 spans 15 amino acids. CDR3 coding DNA: TGTGCCTGGAGTGTCGGTGTAACTGGGGCCAACGTCCTGACTTTC. Amino acids: CAWSVGVTGANVLTF.

The V and J genes are TRBV7-2 and TRBJ2-3, with no clear D. Germline V gene data show CDR1 as SGHTA and CDR2 as FQGNSA. Deletions cut 2 bases from V and 5 bases from J, with 8 bases between. The CDR3 contains 13 residues. This chain's CDR3 is CASSLSFQDTQYF. In DNA form, the CDR3 reads TGTGCCAGCAGCTTAAGTTTTCAAGATACGCAGTATTTT.

The chain carries TRBV18 and TRBJ2-5; D is unclear. The germline CDR1 and CDR2 sequences are KGHSH and LQKENI. V lost 5 bases and J lost 2, with 15 bases in between. This CDR3 region has 15 residues. CDR3 residues: CASSSIRAEQETQYF. The CDR3 DNA is TGTGCCAGCTCATCGATCCGCGCGGAGCAAGAGACCCAGTACTTC.